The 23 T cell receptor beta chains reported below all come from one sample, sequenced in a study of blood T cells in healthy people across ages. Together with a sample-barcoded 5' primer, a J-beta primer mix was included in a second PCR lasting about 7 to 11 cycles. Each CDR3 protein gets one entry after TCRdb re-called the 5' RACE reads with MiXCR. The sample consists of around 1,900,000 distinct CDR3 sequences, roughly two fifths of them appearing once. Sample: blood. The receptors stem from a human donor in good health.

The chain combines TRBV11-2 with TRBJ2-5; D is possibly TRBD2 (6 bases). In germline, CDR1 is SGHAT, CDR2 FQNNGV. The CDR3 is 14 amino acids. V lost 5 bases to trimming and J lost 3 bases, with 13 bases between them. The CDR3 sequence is CASSPVGEEETQYF. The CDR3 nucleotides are TGTGCCAGCAGCCCCGTCGGGGAGGAAGAGACCCAGTACTTC. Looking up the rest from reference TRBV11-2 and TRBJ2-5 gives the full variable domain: EAGVAQSPRYKIIEKRQSVAFWCNPISGHATLYWYQQILGQGPKLLIQFQNNGVVDDSQLPKDRFSAERLKGVDSTLKIQPAKLEDSAVYLCASSPVGEEETQYFGPGTRLLVL.

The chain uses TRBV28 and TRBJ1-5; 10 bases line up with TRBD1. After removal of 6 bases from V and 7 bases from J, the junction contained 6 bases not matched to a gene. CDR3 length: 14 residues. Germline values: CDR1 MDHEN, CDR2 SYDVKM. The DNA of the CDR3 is TGTGCCAGCAGGCGGGACAGGGGTTCGCAGCCCCAGCATTTT. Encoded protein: CASRRDRGSQPQHF.

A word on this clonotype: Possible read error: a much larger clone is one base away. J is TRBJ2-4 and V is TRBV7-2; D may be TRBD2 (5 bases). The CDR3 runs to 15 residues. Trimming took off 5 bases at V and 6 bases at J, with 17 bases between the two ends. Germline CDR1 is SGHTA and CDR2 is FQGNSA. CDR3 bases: TGTGCCAGCAGCCCCGGAGCGGCTGGCTCAAACATTCAGTACTTC. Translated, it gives CASSPGAAGSNIQYF.

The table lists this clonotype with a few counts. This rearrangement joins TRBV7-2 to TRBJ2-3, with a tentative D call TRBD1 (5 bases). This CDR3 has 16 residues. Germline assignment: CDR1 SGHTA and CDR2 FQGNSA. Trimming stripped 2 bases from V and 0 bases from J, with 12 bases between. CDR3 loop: CASSLTPDSSTDTQYF. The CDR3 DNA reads TGTGCCAGCAGCTTAACGCCCGACAGCAGCACAGATACGCAGTATTTT.

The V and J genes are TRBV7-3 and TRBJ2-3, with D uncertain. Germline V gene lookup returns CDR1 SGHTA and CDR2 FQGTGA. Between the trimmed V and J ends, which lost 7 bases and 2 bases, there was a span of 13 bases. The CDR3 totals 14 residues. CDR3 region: CASTVTFLTDTQYF. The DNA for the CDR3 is TGTGCCAGCACCGTGACGTTTCTCACAGATACGCAGTATTTT. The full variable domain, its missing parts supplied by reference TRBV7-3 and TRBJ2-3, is GAGVSQTPSNKVTEKGKYVELRCDPISGHTALYWYRQSLGQGPEFLIYFQGTGAADDSGLPNDRFFAVRPEGSVSTLKIQRTERGDSAVYLCASTVTFLTDTQYFGPGTRLTVL.

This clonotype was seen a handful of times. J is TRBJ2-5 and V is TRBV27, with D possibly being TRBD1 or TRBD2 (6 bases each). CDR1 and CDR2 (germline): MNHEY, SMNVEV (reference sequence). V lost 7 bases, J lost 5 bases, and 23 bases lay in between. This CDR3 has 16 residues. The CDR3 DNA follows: TGTGCCAGCAAACCCCAGAGAGGGGGGTTACGGGAGACCCAGTACTTC. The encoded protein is CASKPQRGGLRETQYF.

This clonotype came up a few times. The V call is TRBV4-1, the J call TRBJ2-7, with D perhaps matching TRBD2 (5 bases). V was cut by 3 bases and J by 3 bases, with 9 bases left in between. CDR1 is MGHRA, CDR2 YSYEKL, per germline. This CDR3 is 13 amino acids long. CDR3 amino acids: CASSHPGDYEQYF. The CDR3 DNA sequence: TGCGCCAGCAGCCACCCCGGGGACTACGAGCAGTACTTC.

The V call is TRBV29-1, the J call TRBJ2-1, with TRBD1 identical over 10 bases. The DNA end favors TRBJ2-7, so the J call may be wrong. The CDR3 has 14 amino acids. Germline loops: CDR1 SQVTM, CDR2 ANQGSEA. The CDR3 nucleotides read TGCAGCGTTGCTCCCGGGACAGGGGTGAACGAGCAGTACTTC. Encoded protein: CSVAPGTGVNEQYF.

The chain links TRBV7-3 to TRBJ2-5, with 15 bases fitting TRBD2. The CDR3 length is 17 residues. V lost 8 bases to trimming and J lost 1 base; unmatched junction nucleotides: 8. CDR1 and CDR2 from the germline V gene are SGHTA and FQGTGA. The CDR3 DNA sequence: TGTGCCAGCGGAGGGACTAGCGGGGGGATACTCCAAGAGACCCAGTACTTC. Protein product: CASGGTSGGILQETQYF.

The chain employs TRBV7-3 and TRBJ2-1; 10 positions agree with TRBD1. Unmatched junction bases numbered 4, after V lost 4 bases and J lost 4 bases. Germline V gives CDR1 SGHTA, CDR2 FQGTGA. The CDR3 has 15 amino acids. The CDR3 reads CASSSTGGMYNEQFF. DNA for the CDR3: TGTGCCAGCAGCTCGACAGGGGGCATGTACAATGAGCAGTTCTTC.

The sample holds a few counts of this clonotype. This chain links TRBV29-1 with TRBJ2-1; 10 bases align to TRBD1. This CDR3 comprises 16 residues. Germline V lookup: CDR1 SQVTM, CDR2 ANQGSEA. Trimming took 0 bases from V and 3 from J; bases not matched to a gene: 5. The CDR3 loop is CSVEEATGGYYNEQFF. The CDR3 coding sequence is TGCAGCGTTGAAGAGGCGACAGGGGGCTACTACAATGAGCAGTTCTTC.

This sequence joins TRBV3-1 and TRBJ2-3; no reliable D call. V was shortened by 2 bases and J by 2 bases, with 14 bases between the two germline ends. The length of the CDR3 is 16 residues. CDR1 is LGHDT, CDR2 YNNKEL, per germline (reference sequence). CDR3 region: CASSQLNQLITDTQYF. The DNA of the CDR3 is TGTGCCAGCAGCCAACTAAACCAACTTATCACAGATACGCAGTATTTT.

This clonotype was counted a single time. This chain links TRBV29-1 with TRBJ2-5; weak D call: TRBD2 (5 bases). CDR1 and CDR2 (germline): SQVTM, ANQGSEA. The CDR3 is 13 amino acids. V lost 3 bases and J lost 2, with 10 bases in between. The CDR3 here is CSVEAAVQETQYF. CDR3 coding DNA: TGCAGCGTTGAGGCAGCGGTACAAGAGACCCAGTACTTC.

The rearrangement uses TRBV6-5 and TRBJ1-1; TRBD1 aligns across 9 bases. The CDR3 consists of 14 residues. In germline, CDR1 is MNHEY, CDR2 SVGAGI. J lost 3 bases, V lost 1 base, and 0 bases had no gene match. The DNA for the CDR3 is TGTGCCAGCAGTTACTGGACAGGGGACACTGAAGCTTTCTTT. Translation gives CASSYWTGDTEAFF.

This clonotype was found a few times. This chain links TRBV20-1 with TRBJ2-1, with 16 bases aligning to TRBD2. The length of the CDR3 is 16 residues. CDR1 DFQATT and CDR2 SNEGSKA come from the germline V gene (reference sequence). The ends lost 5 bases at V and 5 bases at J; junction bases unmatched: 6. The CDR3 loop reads CSASGLAGGDNNEQFF. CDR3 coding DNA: TGCAGTGCTTCGGGACTAGCGGGGGGGGATAACAATGAGCAGTTCTTC.

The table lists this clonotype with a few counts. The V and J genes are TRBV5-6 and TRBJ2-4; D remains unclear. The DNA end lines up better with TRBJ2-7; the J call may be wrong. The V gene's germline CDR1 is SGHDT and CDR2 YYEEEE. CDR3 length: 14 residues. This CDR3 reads CASSLDTAMYEQYF. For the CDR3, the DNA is TGTGCCAGCAGCTTGGATACAGCTATGTACGAGCAGTACTTC.

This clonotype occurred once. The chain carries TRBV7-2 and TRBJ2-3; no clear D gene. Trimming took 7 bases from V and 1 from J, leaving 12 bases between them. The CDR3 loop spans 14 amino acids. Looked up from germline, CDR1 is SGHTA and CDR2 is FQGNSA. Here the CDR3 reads CASTRILGTDTQYF. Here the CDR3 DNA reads TGTGCCAGCACCCGGATTTTGGGCACAGATACGCAGTATTTT.

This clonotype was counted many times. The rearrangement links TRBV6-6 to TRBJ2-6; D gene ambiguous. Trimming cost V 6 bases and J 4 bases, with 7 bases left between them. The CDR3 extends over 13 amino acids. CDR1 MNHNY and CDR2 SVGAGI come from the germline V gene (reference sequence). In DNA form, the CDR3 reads TGTGCCAGCAGAGCCCCGGGGGCCAACGTCCTGACTTTC. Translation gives CASRAPGANVLTF.

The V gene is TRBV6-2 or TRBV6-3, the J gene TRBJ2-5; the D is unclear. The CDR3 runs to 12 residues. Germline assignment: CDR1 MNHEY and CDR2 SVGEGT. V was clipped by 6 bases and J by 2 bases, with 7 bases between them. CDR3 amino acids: CASRALQETQYF. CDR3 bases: TGTGCCAGCAGAGCCCTACAAGAGACCCAGTACTTC.

CDR3 DNA: TGTGCCAGCAGTGATGGGACCGCAATGGGCCCCCAGCATTTT. This codes for CASSDGTAMGPQHF. The rearrangement joins TRBV12-3 or TRBV12-4 to TRBJ1-5; D perhaps matches TRBD1 (5 bases). CDR3 length equals 14 residues. The V and J ends lost 5 bases and 10 bases respectively, with 18 bases between them.

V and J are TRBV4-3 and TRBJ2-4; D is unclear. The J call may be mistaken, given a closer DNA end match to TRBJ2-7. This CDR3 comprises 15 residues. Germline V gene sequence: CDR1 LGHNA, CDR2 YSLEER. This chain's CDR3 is CASSQDSRHFYEQYF. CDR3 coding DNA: TGCGCCAGCAGCCAAGATAGCAGACACTTCTACGAGCAGTACTTC.

The CDR3 is CASSLYPTGGNYGYTF. The CDR3 DNA sequence: TGTGCCAGCAGCTTATATCCGACAGGCGGAAACTATGGCTACACCTTC. The chain has TRBV7-2 and TRBJ1-2, with D tentatively TRBD1 (6 bases). This CDR3 has 16 amino acids. Germline V CDR1 and CDR2: SGHTA, FQGNSA. Trimming removed 2 bases at V and 2 bases at J, with 15 bases between.

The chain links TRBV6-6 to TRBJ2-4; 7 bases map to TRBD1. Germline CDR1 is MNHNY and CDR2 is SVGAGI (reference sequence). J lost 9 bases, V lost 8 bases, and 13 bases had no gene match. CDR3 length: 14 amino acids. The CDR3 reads CASHQFATGSIQYF. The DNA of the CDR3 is TGTGCCAGCCACCAATTCGCGACAGGGTCCATTCAGTACTTC.